The present TCR beta chain was sequenced within a study of blood T cell repertoires in COVID-19. The CDR3 covers 12 residues. V was trimmed by 6 bases and J by 7 bases, leaving 10 bases between them. Germline V gene data show CDR1 as WNHNN and CDR2 as SYGVQD (reference sequence). Clones were read by immunoSEQ multiplex PCR, and TCRdb kept only the in-frame ones, dropping some. The data hold more than 80,000 clones, with about 90% observed a single time. The chain has TRBV10-1 and TRBJ2-1, with D unclear. The sequence was collected from a man aged 80 or over with acute or convalescent COVID-19. The sequenced material came from peripheral blood. This CDR3 reads CASRNQDNEQFF. The CDR3 DNA is TGCGCCAGCAGGAATCAGGATAATGAGCAGTTCTTC.